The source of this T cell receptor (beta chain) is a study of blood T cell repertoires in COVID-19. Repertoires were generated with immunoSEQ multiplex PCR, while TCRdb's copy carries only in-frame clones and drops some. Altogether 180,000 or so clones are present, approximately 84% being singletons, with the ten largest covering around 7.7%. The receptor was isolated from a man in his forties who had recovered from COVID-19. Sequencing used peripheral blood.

The CDR3 loop is CASRPMTGGLDAEAFF. The CDR3 DNA reads as TGTGCCAGTAGACCAATGACAGGGGGGTTGGACGCTGAAGCTTTCTTT. This chain joins TRBV19 and TRBJ1-1, with TRBD1 matching 9 bases. This CDR3 has 16 amino acids. The V and J ends lost 6 bases and 6 bases, in that order; junction bases with no gene match: 14. Germline V gives CDR1 LNHDA, CDR2 SQIVND (reference sequence).